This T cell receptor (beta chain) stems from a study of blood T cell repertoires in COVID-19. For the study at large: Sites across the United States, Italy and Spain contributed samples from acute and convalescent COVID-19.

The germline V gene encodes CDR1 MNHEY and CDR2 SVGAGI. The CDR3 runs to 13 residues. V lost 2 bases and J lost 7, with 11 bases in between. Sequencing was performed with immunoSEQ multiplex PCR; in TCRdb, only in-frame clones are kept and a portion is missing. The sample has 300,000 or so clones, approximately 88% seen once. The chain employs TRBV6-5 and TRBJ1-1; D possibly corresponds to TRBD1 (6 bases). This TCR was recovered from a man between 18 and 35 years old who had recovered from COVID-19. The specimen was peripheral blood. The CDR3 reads CASSYALQGEAFF. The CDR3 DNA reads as TGTGCCAGCAGTTACGCTCTACAGGGTGAAGCTTTCTTT.